The rows below give T cell receptor beta chains drawn from one sample of a study of cytomegalovirus exposure and HLA in healthy donors. Profiled with immunoSEQ multiplex PCR; TCRdb holds only in-frame clones, not every one. The table shows 150,000 to 200,000 clones, with around 81% occurring only once. Input material: PBMCs. These receptor sequences come from a woman aged 25 to 39 in good health and CMV-seronegative. CDR3s include the opening cysteine and the closing phenylalanine or tryptophan. The D gene is left open where the match is weak. For some rows the clone size is stated as once, few or many, or as a class when expanded; others skip it.

V	size	J	D	CDR3	DNA
TRBV11-2	-	TRBJ2-7	-	CASSLGRIYEQYF	TGTGCCAGCAGCTTGGGCAGGATCTACGAGCAGTACTTC
TRBV5-4	-	TRBJ1-2	TRBD1	CASSEGQDYGYTF	TGTGCCAGCAGCGAAGGACAGGACTATGGCTACACCTTC
TRBV5-1	-	TRBJ2-5	TRBD1	CASSPRGTQETQYF	TGCGCCAGCAGCCCCAGGGGGACCCAAGAGACCCAGTACTTC
TRBV30	-	TRBJ2-2	TRBD1	CAWSRLGQGTGELFF	TGTGCCTGGAGTCGCCTTGGACAGGGCACCGGGGAGCTGTTTTTT
TRBV7-2	few	TRBJ2-5	-	CASSLDRGRETQYF	TGTGCCAGCAGCTTAGACCGCGGTCGGGAGACCCAGTACTTC
TRBV29-1	-	TRBJ2-7	TRBD1	CSVLDRVSEQYF	TGCAGCGTTCTTGACAGGGTGAGCGAGCAGTACTTC
TRBV19	-	TRBJ2-1	TRBD2	CASSLSSGRHNEQFF	TGTGCCAGTAGCTTATCTAGCGGGAGACACAATGAGCAGTTCTTC
TRBV6-1	-	TRBJ1-1	-	CASSLLTGNTEAFF	TGTGCCAGCAGTCTGCTGACGGGGAACACTGAAGCTTTCTTT
TRBV2	-	TRBJ2-7	-	CASSVGQGTKNEQYF	TGTGCCAGCAGTGTGGGGCAGGGGACCAAGAACGAGCAGTACTTC
TRBV27	-	TRBJ2-2	-	CAIRRMGNTGELFF	TGTGCCATAAGGCGGATGGGGAACACCGGGGAGCTGTTTTTT
TRBV28	-	TRBJ1-2	TRBD1	CASRGQGYGYTF	TGTGCCAGCAGGGGACAGGGCTATGGCTACACCTTC
TRBV28	-	TRBJ2-7	TRBD1	CASSLSGTGGYEQYF	TGTGCCAGCAGTTTGTCCGGGACAGGGGGATACGAGCAGTACTTC
TRBV5-4	-	TRBJ2-1	TRBD2	CASSSGLAGGPSYNEQFF	TGTGCCAGCAGCTCAGGACTAGCGGGAGGGCCTAGCTACAATGAGCAGTTCTTC
TRBV7-9	-	TRBJ2-1	TRBD2	CASSLYGGGPYEQFF	TGTGCCAGCAGCTTATACGGGGGGGGGCCGTATGAGCAGTTCTTC
TRBV28	-	TRBJ1-4	TRBD1	CASRAWTGTTNEKLFF	TGTGCCAGCAGGGCTTGGACAGGCACAACTAATGAAAAACTGTTTTTT
TRBV6-1	-	TRBJ1-2	-	CASSEAYEQGYTF	TGTGCCAGCAGTGAAGCTTATGAGCAAGGCTACACCTTC
TRBV2	-	TRBJ2-7	TRBD1	CASRGTGAVYEQYF	TGTGCCAGCAGGGGGACAGGGGCCGTCTACGAGCAGTACTTC
TRBV4-3	-	TRBJ2-3	-	CASSHGGAGITDTQYF	TGCGCCAGCAGCCATGGGGGGGCAGGGATAACAGATACGCAGTATTTT
TRBV7-2	-	TRBJ2-1	TRBD1	CASRMTGVGEQFF	TGTGCCAGCAGGATGACAGGGGTAGGTGAGCAGTTCTTC
TRBV15	-	TRBJ2-3	-	CATSSLVTSTDTQYF	TGTGCCACCAGCAGTCTCGTTACTAGCACAGATACGCAGTATTTT
TRBV7-9	-	TRBJ2-5	-	CASSARQGAETQYF	TGTGCCAGCAGTGCTCGCCAGGGTGCCGAGACCCAGTACTTC
TRBV10-2	-	TRBJ1-6	-	CASSEFGTGYNSPLHF	TGCGCCAGCAGTGAGTTCGGGACTGGGTATAATTCACCCCTCCACTTT
TRBV11-2	-	TRBJ1-5	TRBD1	CASSFPRGLYQPQHF	TGTGCCAGCAGCTTTCCCAGGGGGCTGTATCAGCCCCAGCATTTT
TRBV14	-	TRBJ2-3	-	CATTKRYDNRTDTQYF	TGTGCCACCACAAAAAGATACGATAATCGCACAGATACGCAGTATTTT
TRBV13	-	TRBJ2-1	-	CASSSHRSSYNEQFF	TGTGCCAGCAGCTCCCATCGTAGCTCCTACAATGAGCAGTTCTTC
TRBV7-9	-	TRBJ2-3	-	CASSLAGVQGGTQYF	TGTGCCAGCAGCTTAGCAGGGGTTCAGGGGGGTACGCAGTATTTT
TRBV7-6	-	TRBJ1-3	TRBD1	CASSLDRWGQGISGNTIYF	TGTGCCAGCAGCTTAGACCGCTGGGGACAGGGGATCTCTGGAAACACCATATATTTT
TRBV28	few	TRBJ2-7	TRBD2	CASITVAGGPDEQYF	TGTGCCAGCATCACTGTGGCGGGGGGGCCCGACGAGCAGTACTTC
TRBV10-1	-	TRBJ2-6	TRBD1	CASSDGQGYSGANVLTF	TGCGCCAGTAGTGACGGACAGGGGTACTCTGGGGCCAACGTCCTGACTTTC
TRBV10-3	-	TRBJ1-6	-	CAISLDIFNSPLHF	TGTGCCATCAGTCTTGACATTTTCAATTCACCCCTCCACTTT
TRBV28	-	TRBJ1-4	-	CASSPYNRDLGATNEKLFF	TGTGCCAGCAGTCCATATAACAGGGATCTGGGCGCAACTAATGAAAAACTGTTTTTT
TRBV11-3	-	TRBJ2-3	-	CASSKGGDTQYF	TGTGCCAGCAGCAAGGGGGGGGATACGCAGTATTTT
TRBV7-2	-	TRBJ2-7	TRBD2	CASSLYGLAGETYEQYF	TGTGCCAGCAGCTTATACGGACTAGCGGGAGAAACCTACGAGCAGTACTTC
TRBV4-3	-	TRBJ2-7	TRBD1	CASSQDLGTGGAEQYF	TGCGCCAGCAGCCAAGATCTCGGGACAGGGGGCGCCGAGCAGTACTTC
TRBV5-5	-	TRBJ1-2	-	CASSPPPPSDGYTF	TGTGCCAGCAGCCCGCCCCCCCCTAGTGATGGCTACACCTTC
TRBV5-1	-	TRBJ1-4	-	CASSYTARVDEKLFF	TGCGCCAGCAGCTACACGGCCAGGGTCGATGAAAAACTGTTTTTT